Listed below are T cell receptor beta chains from one sample, sequenced in a study of vaccination effects on CD4 cells after COVID-19. The method was immunoSEQ multiplex PCR; TCRdb's version includes in-frame clones alone and lacks a portion of them. The sample lists some 22,000 clones, around four fifths occurring once. The antigens of these receptors remain unknown. This specimen was CD4+ T cells from PBMCs cultured with SARS-CoV-2 spike peptides, taken after COVID-19 vaccination. These receptors were obtained from a human donor who received a COVID-19 vaccine. Each CDR3 is given with its conserved first and last residue. D genes are given only for firm matches. Part of the rows lack a size; the others show once, few, many or a class for expanded clones.

TRBJ1-5,.,TRBV2,few,TGTGCCAGCAGTGAAGCCGGATTTTTGGCGGTAAGCAATCAGCCCCAGCATTTT,CASSEAGFLAVSNQPQHF
TRBJ2-5,TRBD2,TRBV3-1/TRBV3-2,few,TGTGCCAGCAGCCAGGTCAGCGGGGTTCAAGAGACCCAGTACTTC,CASSQVSGVQETQYF
TRBJ1-1,.,TRBV3-1/TRBV3-2,.,TGTGCCAGCAGCCAAGATAGGTTGGGGCCCATGAACACTGAAGCTTTCTTT,CASSQDRLGPMNTEAFF
TRBJ1-3,.,TRBV6-1,.,TGTGCCAGCAGTGAATTAGCCGGCTCTGGAAACACCATATATTTT,CASSELAGSGNTIYF
TRBJ2-7,TRBD2,TRBV5-1,.,TGCGCCAGCAGCTTGGCACTAGCGGGGTACTACGAGCAGTACTTC,CASSLALAGYYEQYF
TRBJ2-5,TRBD2,TRBV2,few,TGTGCCAGCAGCCTCGGGACTAGCGGGGGCCAAGAGACCCAGTACTTC,CASSLGTSGGQETQYF
TRBJ1-1,.,TRBV9,.,TGTGCCAGCAGCGTAGTTTTGGGGGCCTCGGGACGGATGAACACTGAAGCTTTCTTT,CASSVVLGASGRMNTEAFF
TRBJ2-7,TRBD1,TRBV18,.,TGTGCCAGCTCGGTCGGACAGGCCGGCTTCGAGCAGTACTTC,CASSVGQAGFEQYF
TRBJ1-4,.,TRBV7-9,once,TGTGCCAGCAGCTCATGGGTGGGAGACAATGAAAAACTGTTTTTT,CASSSWVGDNEKLFF
TRBJ1-2,.,TRBV7-8,.,TGTGCCAGCAGCCACGGACAGCGATCCTATGGCTACACCTTC,CASSHGQRSYGYTF
TRBJ1-1,.,TRBV2,.,TGTGCCAGCACCCAGGACAGTTTGAACACTGAAGCTTTCTTT,CASTQDSLNTEAFF
TRBJ1-1,.,TRBV6-2/TRBV6-3,.,TGTGCCAGCAGTTACGCTCCGGGTGTCACTGAAGCTTTCTTT,CASSYAPGVTEAFF
TRBJ2-1,.,TRBV2,.,TGTGCCAGCAGAAAGACTGATACCTACAATGAGCAGTTCTTC,CASRKTDTYNEQFF
TRBJ2-1,.,TRBV6-4,.,TGTGCCAGCAGCCCCCAGGGTAGGTCCTACAATGAGCAGTTCTTC,CASSPQGRSYNEQFF
TRBJ2-3,.,TRBV20-1,.,TGCAGTGCACAAGACAGTCATACGCAGTATTTT,CSAQDSHTQYF
TRBJ1-1,.,TRBV7-2,.,TGTGCCAGCAGCGCTCATCCGGGACGGACCTTCATGAACACTGAAGCTTTCTTT,CASSAHPGRTFMNTEAFF
TRBJ1-5,TRBD1,TRBV24-1,.,TGTGCCACCAGAACGACAGGGCCCGGGCATCAGCCCCAGCATTTT,CATRTTGPGHQPQHF
TRBJ2-7,.,TRBV20-1,.,TGCAGCCGGGGCAGGGCTGGTGAGCAGTACTTC,CSRGRAGEQYF
TRBJ2-3,.,TRBV5-6,.,TGTGCCAGCAGCTTCTTTCTAGCCCCTCTCACAGATACGCAGTATTTT,CASSFFLAPLTDTQYF
TRBJ1-1,TRBD1,TRBV2,.,TGTGCCAGCTCTCAGGGGGAGAACACTGAAGCTTTCTTT,CASSQGENTEAFF
TRBJ1-5,.,TRBV6-6,.,TGTGCCAGCAGTTACCGGACAGCTAGCAATCAGCCCCAGCATTTT,CASSYRTASNQPQHF
TRBJ1-3,.,TRBV5-1,.,TGCGCCAGCAGCCGGACAGCTAGGTACAGGTACACCATATATTTT,CASSRTARYRYTIYF
TRBJ2-3,.,TRBV9,.,TGTGCCAGCAGCCCTCACAGCGGCGGAGTGACAGATACGCAGTATTTT,CASSPHSGGVTDTQYF
TRBJ2-7,TRBD2,TRBV4-1,few,TGCGCCAGCAGCCAACCCACTAGCGGGCTATCCTACGAGCAGTACTTC,CASSQPTSGLSYEQYF
TRBJ2-7,TRBD1,TRBV7-9,.,TGTGCCAGCAGCTTAGTAGGCGACAGGGGGCGAGGCGAGCAGTACTTC,CASSLVGDRGRGEQYF
TRBJ2-7,TRBD1,TRBV7-6,.,TGTGCCAGCAGCCTGAAGAGGACAGGGGGCTTCGAGCAGTACTTC,CASSLKRTGGFEQYF
TRBJ2-1,.,TRBV10-1,few,TGCGCCAGCAGTGAGCTTAATGGTGAGCAGTTCTTC,CASSELNGEQFF
TRBJ2-2,TRBD1,TRBV7-2,.,TGTGCCAGCAGCTCCCGGGACAGATCGAGGGAGCTGTTTTTT,CASSSRDRSRELFF
TRBJ1-2,TRBD1,TRBV6-5,few,TGTGCCAGCAGTTACTCGCGGCAGGGGGCATATGGCTACACCTTC,CASSYSRQGAYGYTF
TRBJ1-2,.,TRBV2,.,TGTGCCAGCAGGACAGAGAACTATGGCTACACCTTC,CASRTENYGYTF
TRBJ1-6,.,TRBV6-5,few,TGTGCCAGCAGTTACGGCCCCAGCTCCTATAATTCACCCCTCCACTTT,CASSYGPSSYNSPLHF
TRBJ1-1,.,TRBV9,few,TGTGCCAGCACCCGGACGCCGAACACTGAAGCTTTCTTT,CASTRTPNTEAFF
TRBJ2-5,.,TRBV5-4,.,TGTGCCAGCAGCCCCGGGCCCCAAGAGACCCAGTACTTC,CASSPGPQETQYF
TRBJ1-2,.,TRBV5-1,.,TGCGCCAGCAGCCTCGGGGGGGACACCAGCCTCTATGGCTACACCTTC,CASSLGGDTSLYGYTF
TRBJ2-2,TRBD1,TRBV23-1,.,TGCGCCAGCAGTCTTGCGGGACAGGGGGAAAACGCGAACACCGGGGAGCTGTTTTTT,CASSLAGQGENANTGELFF
TRBJ1-5,TRBD1,TRBV2,.,TGTGCCAGCAGTGAAGGGGGGACAGGGGGACAGCCCCAGCATTTT,CASSEGGTGGQPQHF
TRBJ1-1,.,TRBV5-6,.,TGTGCCAGCAGACGATGGAACACTGAAGCTTTCTTT,CASRRWNTEAFF
TRBJ2-6,.,TRBV10-3,.,TGTGCCATCAGAACCGCGGGACGGACTTTCTCTGGGGCCAACGTCCTGACTTTC,CAIRTAGRTFSGANVLTF
TRBJ1-1,.,TRBV6-5,.,TGTGCCAGCAGTTACAAGGCCAGAGCGAACACTGAAGCTTTCTTT,CASSYKARANTEAFF
TRBJ2-7,.,TRBV19,once,TGTGCCAGTAGTATAGATGGCAGGGGTGTAGGCGAGCAGTACTTC,CASSIDGRGVGEQYF
TRBJ2-1,.,TRBV19,.,TGTGCCAGTAGTATAGTCGTCCGTGGGGATGAGCAGTTCTTC,CASSIVVRGDEQFF
TRBJ2-7,.,TRBV25-1,.,TGTGCCAGCAGTGGGCTTAGGGTCGGCGAGCAGTACTTC,CASSGLRVGEQYF
TRBJ1-2,.,TRBV4-1,.,TGCGCCAGCAGCCAACAACAGGTTCTAAGCCTAAAAGGGGGCTATGGCTACACCTTC,CASSQQQVLSLKGGYGYTF
TRBJ1-6,.,TRBV18,.,TGTGCCAGCTCACCAGGGCAGAGCTCCTATAATTCACCCCTCCACTTT,CASSPGQSSYNSPLHF
TRBJ1-1,.,TRBV7-9,medium-sized,TGTGCCAGCAGCCTTGACTTGACCCCGGGGGCTTTCTTT,CASSLDLTPGAFF
TRBJ1-3,.,TRBV12-3/TRBV12-4,.,TGTGCCAGCAGTCAGAATTCTGGAAACACCATATATTTT,CASSQNSGNTIYF
TRBJ1-4,TRBD1,TRBV5-1,once,TGCGCCAGCAGCTTCGCAGGGGGCGAGATTGAAAAACTGTTTTTT,CASSFAGGEIEKLFF
TRBJ2-7,.,TRBV13,.,TGTGCCAGCAGCCCCGACAGATACGAGCAGTACTTC,CASSPDRYEQYF
TRBJ1-2,.,TRBV7-9,.,TGTGCCAGCAGCTTCCATGGCTACACCTTC,CASSFHGYTF
TRBJ1-1,TRBD1,TRBV19,.,TGTGCCAGTACAGGGGGGAACACTGAAGCTTTCTTT,CASTGGNTEAFF
TRBJ2-5,TRBD2,TRBV5-5,.,TGTGCCAGCAGCTTGACCCTACTAGCGGGGGGGCCAGAGACCCAGTACTTC,CASSLTLLAGGPETQYF
TRBJ2-5,.,TRBV25-1,few,TGTGCCAGCAGTGAGGGCAGGGGAGGGTACCAAGAGACCCAGTACTTC,CASSEGRGGYQETQYF
TRBJ2-5,.,TRBV25-1,.,TGTGCCAGCAGGGGCGGTAGGATACGCCAAGAGACCCAGTACTTC,CASRGGRIRQETQYF